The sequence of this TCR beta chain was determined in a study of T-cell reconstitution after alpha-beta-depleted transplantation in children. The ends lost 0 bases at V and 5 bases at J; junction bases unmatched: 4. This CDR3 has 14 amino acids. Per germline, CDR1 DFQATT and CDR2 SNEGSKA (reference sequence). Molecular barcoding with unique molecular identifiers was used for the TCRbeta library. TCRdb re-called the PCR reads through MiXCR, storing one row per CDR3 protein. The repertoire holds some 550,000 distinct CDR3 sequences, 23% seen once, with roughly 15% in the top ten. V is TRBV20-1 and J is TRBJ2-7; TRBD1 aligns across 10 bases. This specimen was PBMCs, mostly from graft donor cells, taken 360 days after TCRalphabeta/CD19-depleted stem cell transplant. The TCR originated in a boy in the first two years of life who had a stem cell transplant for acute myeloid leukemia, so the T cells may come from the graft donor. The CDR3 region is CSARDLGTGDEQYF. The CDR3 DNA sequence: TGCAGTGCTAGAGATTTGGGGACAGGGGACGAGCAGTACTTC.